This is a list of T cell receptor beta chains from one sample in a study of radiation and T cells in renal cell carcinoma. The protocol was immunoSEQ multiplex PCR, while the TCRdb copy is restricted to in-frame clones and leaves out a portion. The sample includes about 140,000 clones, around 88% of them seen just once. Sequencing was performed on blood, taken from a patient whose treatment included radiotherapy and nephrectomy. Receptors originate from a woman aged 50 to 60 with renal cell carcinoma. Both conserved end residues are part of each CDR3. A D gene is named only where the DNA matches it firmly. Expanded clones are given a class, and other clones once, few, many or no size at all.

TRBJ2-5	TRBD2	.	TRBV2	TGTGCCAGCAGCCTACTAGCGGGGGGACGTGAAGAGACCCAGTACTTC	CASSLLAGGREETQYF
TRBJ1-1	.	.	TRBV6-1	TGTGCCATCAGAAAAGCCACCATGAACACTGAAGCTTTCTTT	CAIRKATMNTEAFF
TRBJ2-7	.	few	TRBV4-3	TGCGCCAGCAGCCAAGGGGCAGGGACGGCGACCTACGAGCAGTACTTC	CASSQGAGTATYEQYF
TRBJ1-2	.	.	TRBV4-3	TGCGCCAGCAGCCAAGAACCTCCTGTCTATGGCTACACCTTC	CASSQEPPVYGYTF
TRBJ2-2	.	.	TRBV28	TGTGCCAGCAGTTCCCGGGACCTGTACACCGGGGAGCTGTTTTTT	CASSSRDLYTGELFF
TRBJ1-2	.	.	TRBV4-3	TGCGCCAGCAGCCAACGCATGGACAGTAGCTATGGCTACACCTTC	CASSQRMDSSYGYTF
TRBJ2-2	.	once	TRBV5-1	TGCGCCAGCAGCTTACCTGGAACCGGGGAGCTGTTTTTT	CASSLPGTGELFF
TRBJ2-7	.	once	TRBV30	TGTGCCTGGAGGGCCCCCGGGGTAGCCCTCGAGCAGTACTTC	CAWRAPGVALEQYF
TRBJ1-6	.	.	TRBV9	TGTGCCAGCAGCGTAGCTGGAACAGAAAATTCACCCCTCCACTTT	CASSVAGTENSPLHF
TRBJ2-6	TRBD1	.	TRBV4-3	TGCGCCAGCAGCCAAGATGGGACAGAGGGGGCCAACGTCCTGACTTTC	CASSQDGTEGANVLTF
TRBJ2-3	.	.	TRBV5-1	TGCGCCAGCAGCCCCCTCTGGGGCCGGGCAGATACGCAGTATTTT	CASSPLWGRADTQYF
TRBJ2-7	TRBD2	.	TRBV7-2	TGTGCCAGCAGCTTATCTAGCGGGGGGAGGTACGAGCAGTACTTC	CASSLSSGGRYEQYF
TRBJ2-5	.	.	TRBV27	TGTGCCAGCAGTTCCCCCTCGGCAGGGGTAGAGACCCAGTACTTC	CASSSPSAGVETQYF
TRBJ1-4	.	.	TRBV6-5	TGTGCCAGCCAGGTTCGGGATAATGAAAAACTGTTTTTT	CASQVRDNEKLFF
TRBJ2-7	TRBD1	.	TRBV11-3	TGTGCCAGCAGCAAGGACAGGGTAAGCGAGCAGTACTTC	CASSKDRVSEQYF
TRBJ1-1	TRBD1	few	TRBV14	TGTGCCAGCAGCCAACAGGGGGCCGGGATAGCTTTCTTT	CASSQQGAGIAFF
TRBJ2-3	TRBD2	.	TRBV10-3	TGTGCCATCAGTGAGCCTAACTCCGGACTAGCGGGGGGAGATACGCAGTATTTT	CAISEPNSGLAGGDTQYF
TRBJ1-5	.	few	TRBV30	TGTGCCTGGAGTTTACAGGGCCGGCAGCCCCAGCATTTT	CAWSLQGRQPQHF
TRBJ2-2	TRBD2	.	TRBV9	TGTGCCAGCAGCGTAGCTCCCGCGGGGGGGCCCGTCGGGGAGCTGTTTTTT	CASSVAPAGGPVGELFF
TRBJ2-7	.	.	TRBV6-5	TGTGCCAGCGGCATTGGGGGGAGAGCTGGGCAGTACTTC	CASGIGGRAGQYF
TRBJ1-5	.	few	TRBV10-1	TGCGCCAGCAGTCCTGGGGACAATCAGCCCCAGCATTTT	CASSPGDNQPQHF
TRBJ2-2	.	.	TRBV9	TGTGCCAGCAGCGTAGATGTCGGGGAGCTGTTTTTT	CASSVDVGELFF
TRBJ2-7	.	once	TRBV7-9	TGTGCCAGCAGCCAGATTCAAGGGCTCGAGCAGTACTTC	CASSQIQGLEQYF
TRBJ1-1	TRBD1	.	TRBV5-1	TGCGCCAGCAGCTTGGAGGGGACAGGGAACACTGAAGCTTTCTTT	CASSLEGTGNTEAFF
TRBJ2-7	.	.	TRBV5-5	TGTGCCAGCAGCTCAAACACCTGGACGGGAAAAGCCTACGAGCAGTACTTC	CASSSNTWTGKAYEQYF
TRBJ2-4	.	.	TRBV7-9	TGTGCCAGCAGCTTAGAGGGGGGCCTACAGGGCCCAGCCAAAAACATTCAGTACTTC	CASSLEGGLQGPAKNIQYF
TRBJ2-3	.	.	TRBV10-3	TGTGCCATCGCGCCTCCCCGGGACACAGATACGCAGTATTTT	CAIAPPRDTDTQYF
TRBJ1-6	.	.	TRBV5-6	TGTGCCAGCAGCTTGGGCAGCCGGGATAATTCACCCCTCCACTTT	CASSLGSRDNSPLHF
TRBJ2-5	.	.	TRBV6-6	TGTGCCAGCAGTTACCCCCGGCCACAAGAGACCCAGTACTTC	CASSYPRPQETQYF
TRBJ1-2	.	.	TRBV4-2	TGTGCCAGCAGCCCTACCTTGACAGCGAACTATGGCTACACCTTC	CASSPTLTANYGYTF
TRBJ2-3	.	once	TRBV19	TGTGCCAGTAGTCCAACTCGGGACGCAAACACAGATACGCAGTATTTT	CASSPTRDANTDTQYF